The source of this T cell receptor beta chain is a study of blood T cell repertoires in COVID-19. Study at large: PBMCs, B-cell-depleted T cells, or T cells were the source of the cDNA or gDNA that made up the material.

The CDR3 contains 16 residues. The germline CDR1 and CDR2 sequences are MNHNY and SVGAGI (reference sequence). Trimming cost V 0 bases and J 5 bases; bases outside gene matches: 7. Original handling: Amplifying reference gene primers gave estimates of nucleated cell counts. TCRdb keeps only in-frame clones here, not all; method: immunoSEQ multiplex PCR. The V and J calls and clone size are taken from that table; D and trimming were inferred from the DNA. The sample includes some 270,000 clones, nearly 90% seen only once; the top ten take approximately 2.3%. Sequences were obtained from peripheral blood. The TCR originated in a woman in her sixties with COVID-19, enrolled during active disease. The V and J genes are TRBV6-6 and TRBJ1-5, with 7 bases matching TRBD1. The CDR3 here is CASSYSWTGDDQPQHF. DNA for the CDR3: TGTGCCAGCAGTTACTCATGGACAGGCGACGATCAGCCCCAGCATTTT.